Included here is one T cell receptor beta chain sequence, with context. The data stem from a study of ipilimumab plus nivolumab after autologous stem cell transplantation. Generated by immunoSEQ multiplex PCR, the TCRdb table keeps only in-frame clones and is missing some. There are tens of thousands of clones in the sample; 92% occur only once, and approximately 1% lies in the top ten. The receptor was derived from a male donor with multiple myeloma. The specimen comprised PBMCs, sampled in a trial of ipilimumab plus nivolumab as post-transplant consolidation.

Here the CDR3 DNA reads TGCGCCAGCAGCCCCACAGCGGGAGAGGGGAATGAGCAGTTCTTC. As protein: CASSPTAGEGNEQFF. This chain links TRBV4-1 with TRBJ2-1, with 8 positions matching TRBD2. The CDR3 is 15 amino acids. V shed 4 bases and J 7 bases; nucleotides not matched to a gene: 9. Germline assignment: CDR1 MGHRA and CDR2 YSYEKL.